This T cell receptor (beta chain) was found in a study of CD8 T cells in ankylosing spondylitis. Study-wide results and limits: In ankylosing spondylitis patients, matched synovial fluid reportedly showed significant enrichment of disease-linked clones. Characteristic, it appeared, of ankylosing spondylitis blood was a TCR beta motif of eight highly homologous variants. Reactive arthritis synovial fluid and blood previously showed some of these motif variants.

The sample holds many counts of this clonotype. Its antigen is unidentified. The CDR3 loop spans 16 amino acids. CDR1 and CDR2 (germline): SGHTA, FQGNSA. Trimming cost V 4 bases and J 3 bases; bases outside gene matches: 10. By quantitative 5'-RACE with molecular barcodes, the TCR beta libraries were made. TCRdb called the 5' RACE reads again in MiXCR, with one record for every CDR3 protein. This sample has fewer than 550,000 distinct CDR3 sequences; approximately 5.3% occur once, and the top ten carry roughly 3.5%. Sequencing was done on a sample of blood, either unsorted or a sorted T cell fraction (not recorded which). This receptor was identified in a male donor with ankylosing spondylitis. This chain joins TRBV7-2 and TRBJ1-2; 8 nucleotides agree with TRBD1. The DNA of the CDR3 is TGTGCCAGCAGCTGGGATACGACAGGGGCCTACTATGGCTACACCTTC. Protein sequence: CASSWDTTGAYYGYTF.